Below, one TCR beta chain is given with its context. This CDR3 is 16 amino acids long. Germline values: CDR1 SNHLY, CDR2 FYNNEI. The V segment lost 3 bases and the J segment 4 bases; nucleotides outside the gene matches: 6. Original processing methods: Amplifying reference gene primers gave estimates of nucleated cell counts. Sequencing used immunoSEQ multiplex PCR; TCRdb keeps in-frame clones, though not all of them. V, J and clone size were drawn from that table, and D and trimming were deduced from the DNA. The table shows 150,000 to 200,000 clones, with 60% to 80% occurring only once. This entry comes from a study of blood T cell repertoires in COVID-19. As for the study in general: COVID-19 samples collected from the United States, Italy and Spain covered acute and convalescent phases. PBMCs, B-cell-depleted T cells, or T cells were the source of the cDNA or gDNA that made up the material.

V is TRBV2 and J is TRBJ2-2, with 9 bases matching TRBD2. The sequencing input was peripheral blood. The source of this sequence is a woman aged 70-85 years with acute or convalescent COVID-19. The chain's CDR3 is CASSEEGLALTGELFF. As DNA, the CDR3 is TGTGCCAGCAGTGAGGAAGGACTAGCGCTCACCGGGGAGCTGTTTTTT.